Sequencing of this TCR beta chain was carried out in a study of blood T cell repertoires in COVID-19. The assay was immunoSEQ multiplex PCR, and TCRdb's table has in-frame clones only and misses some. This table holds some 130,000 clones, less than 80% found once. The CDR3 is made up of 14 amino acids. V lost 3 bases and J lost 4, with 9 bases in between. Germline V gene sequence: CDR1 KGHDR, CDR2 SFDVKD. The sequencing input was peripheral blood. The TCR comes from a man aged 55-75 years with acute or convalescent COVID-19. The chain has TRBV24-1 and TRBJ1-5, with a possible D match to TRBD1 (6 bases). The DNA of the CDR3 is TGTGCCACCAGTGATCGGGGGGCGAATCAGCCCCAGCATTTT. Translated: CATSDRGANQPQHF.